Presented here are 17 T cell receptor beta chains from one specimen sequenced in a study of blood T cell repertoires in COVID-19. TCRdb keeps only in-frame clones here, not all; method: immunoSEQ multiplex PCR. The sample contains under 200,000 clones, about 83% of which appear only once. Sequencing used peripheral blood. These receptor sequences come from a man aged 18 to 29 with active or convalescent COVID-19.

The chain's CDR3 is CASSLALIQHSQYV. CDR3 in DNA: TGTGCCAGCAGCTTGGCGTTGATTCAACATTCCCAGTACGTC. The chain links TRBV5-6 to TRBJ2-7; no clear D gene. Per germline, CDR1 SGHDT and CDR2 YYEEEE. The CDR3 runs 14 residues. Trimming removed 0 bases from V and 10 bases from J, with 17 bases in between.

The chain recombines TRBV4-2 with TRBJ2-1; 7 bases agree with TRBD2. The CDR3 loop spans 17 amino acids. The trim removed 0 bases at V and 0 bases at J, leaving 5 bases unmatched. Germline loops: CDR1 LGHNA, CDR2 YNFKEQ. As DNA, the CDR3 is TGTGCCAGCAGCCAAGATAGTTCGGGGGGCTCCTACAATGAGCAGTTCTTC. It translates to CASSQDSSGGSYNEQFF.

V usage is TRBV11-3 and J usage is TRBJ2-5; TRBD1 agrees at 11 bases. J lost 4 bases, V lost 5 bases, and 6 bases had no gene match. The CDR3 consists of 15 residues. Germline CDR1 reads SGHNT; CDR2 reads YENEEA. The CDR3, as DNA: TGTGCCAGCAGCGACGGACAGGGGGCAGGAGAGACCCAGTACTTC. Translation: CASSDGQGAGETQYF.

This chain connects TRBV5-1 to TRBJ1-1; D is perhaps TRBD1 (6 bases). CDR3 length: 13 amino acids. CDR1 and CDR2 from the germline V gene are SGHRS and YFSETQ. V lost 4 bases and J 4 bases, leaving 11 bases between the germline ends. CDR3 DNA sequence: TGCGCCAGCAGCATCAGGGGTGGCACTGAAGCTTTCTTT. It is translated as CASSIRGGTEAFF.

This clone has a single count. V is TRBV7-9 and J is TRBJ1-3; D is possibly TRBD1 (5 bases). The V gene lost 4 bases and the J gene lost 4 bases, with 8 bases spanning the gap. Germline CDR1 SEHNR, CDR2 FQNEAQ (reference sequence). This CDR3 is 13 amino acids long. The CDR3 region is CASSSGLGNTIYF. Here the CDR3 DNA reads TGTGCCAGCAGCTCGGGACTCGGAAACACCATATATTTT.

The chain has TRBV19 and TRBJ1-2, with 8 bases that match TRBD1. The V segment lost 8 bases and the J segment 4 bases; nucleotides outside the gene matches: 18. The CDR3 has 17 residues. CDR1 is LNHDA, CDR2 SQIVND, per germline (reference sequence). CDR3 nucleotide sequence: TGTGCCAGTGCCGACTCCTCTTTGGGACAGGCCATCTATGGCTACACCTTC. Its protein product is CASADSSLGQAIYGYTF.

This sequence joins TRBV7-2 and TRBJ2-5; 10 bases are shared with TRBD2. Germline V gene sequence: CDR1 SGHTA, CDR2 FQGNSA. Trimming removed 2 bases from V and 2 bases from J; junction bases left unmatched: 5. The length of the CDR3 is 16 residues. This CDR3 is CASSLLSGGRQETQYF. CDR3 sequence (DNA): TGTGCCAGCAGCTTACTTAGCGGGGGGCGGCAAGAGACCCAGTACTTC. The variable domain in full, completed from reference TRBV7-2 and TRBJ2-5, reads GAGVSQSPSNKVTEKGKDVELRCDPISGHTALYWYRQSLGQGLEFLIYFQGNSAPDKSGLPSDRFSAERTGGSVSTLTIQRTQQEDSAVYLCASSLLSGGRQETQYFGPGTRLLVL.

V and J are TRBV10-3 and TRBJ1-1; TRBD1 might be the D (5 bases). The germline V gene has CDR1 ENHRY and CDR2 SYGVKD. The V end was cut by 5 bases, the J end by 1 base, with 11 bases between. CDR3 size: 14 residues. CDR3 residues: CAISKVQENTEAFF. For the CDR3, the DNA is TGTGCCATCAGTAAAGTACAGGAGAACACTGAAGCTTTCTTT.

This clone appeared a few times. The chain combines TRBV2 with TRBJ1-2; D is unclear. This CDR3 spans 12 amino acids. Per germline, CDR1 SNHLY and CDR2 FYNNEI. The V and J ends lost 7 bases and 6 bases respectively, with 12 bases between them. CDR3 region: CASTADRDGYTF. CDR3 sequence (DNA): TGTGCCAGCACCGCCGATCGGGATGGCTACACCTTC.

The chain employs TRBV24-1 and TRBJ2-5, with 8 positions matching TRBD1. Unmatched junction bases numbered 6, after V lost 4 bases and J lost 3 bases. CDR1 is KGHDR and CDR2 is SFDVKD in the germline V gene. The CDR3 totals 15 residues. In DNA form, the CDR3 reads TGTGCCACCAGTGAGAGTTGGACAGGGAAAGAGACCCAGTACTTC. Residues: CATSESWTGKETQYF.

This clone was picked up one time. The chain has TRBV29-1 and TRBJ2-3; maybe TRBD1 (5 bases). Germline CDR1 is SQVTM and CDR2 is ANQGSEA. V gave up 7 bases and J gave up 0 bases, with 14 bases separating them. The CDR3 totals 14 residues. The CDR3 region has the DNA TGCAGCGCAATGGCCAGGGCTAGCACAGATACGCAGTATTTT. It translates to CSAMARASTDTQYF.

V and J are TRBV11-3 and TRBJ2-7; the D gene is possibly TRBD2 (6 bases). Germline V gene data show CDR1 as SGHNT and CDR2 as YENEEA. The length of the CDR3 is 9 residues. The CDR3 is CASSLVGGV. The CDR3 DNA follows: TGTGCCAGCAGCTTAGTCGGGGGCGTC.

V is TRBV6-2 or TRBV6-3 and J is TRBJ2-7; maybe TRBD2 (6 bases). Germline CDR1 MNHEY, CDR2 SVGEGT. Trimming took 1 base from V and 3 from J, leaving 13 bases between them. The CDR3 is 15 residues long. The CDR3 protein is CASSYLGQGLYEQYF. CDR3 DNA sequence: TGTGCCAGCAGTTACTTAGGTCAGGGACTCTACGAGCAGTACTTC.

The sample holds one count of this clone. The CDR3 spells CASSLYPPRERLNTEAFF. Written as DNA, the CDR3 is TGTGCCAGCAGCTTATATCCTCCGCGGGAACGGTTGAACACTGAAGCTTTCTTT. The chain uses TRBV7-9 and TRBJ1-1; D not certain. CDR1 is SEHNR, CDR2 FQNEAQ, per germline (reference sequence). This CDR3 is built from 18 residues. V lost 2 bases and J lost 0, with 19 bases in between.

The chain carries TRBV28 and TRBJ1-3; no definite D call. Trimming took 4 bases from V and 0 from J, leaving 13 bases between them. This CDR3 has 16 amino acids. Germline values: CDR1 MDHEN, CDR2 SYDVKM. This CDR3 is CASSSLAGYSGNTIYF. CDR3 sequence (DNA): TGTGCCAGCAGTTCCCTAGCGGGATACTCTGGAAACACCATATATTTT.

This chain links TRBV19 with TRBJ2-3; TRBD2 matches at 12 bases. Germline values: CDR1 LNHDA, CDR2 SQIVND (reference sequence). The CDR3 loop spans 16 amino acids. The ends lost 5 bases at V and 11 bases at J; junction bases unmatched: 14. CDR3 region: CASSSTTSGGPSRQYF. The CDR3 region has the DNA TGTGCCAGTAGTTCCACTACTAGCGGGGGGCCTTCGAGGCAGTATTTT.

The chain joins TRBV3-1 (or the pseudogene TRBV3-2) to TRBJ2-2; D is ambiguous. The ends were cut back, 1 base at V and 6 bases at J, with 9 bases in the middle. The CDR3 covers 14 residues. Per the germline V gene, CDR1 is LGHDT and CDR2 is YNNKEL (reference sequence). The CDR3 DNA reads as TGTGCCAGCAGCCAAGTTCGGAGTGCCGGGGAGCTGTTTTTT. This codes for CASSQVRSAGELFF.